This T cell receptor (beta chain) was identified during a study of T-cell reconstitution after alpha-beta-depleted transplantation in children. Findings and limits, study-wide: About two months after transplant, alpha-beta T cells reportedly came from several hundred expanded graft clones. Fresh T-cell production supplied most of the T-cell counts and diversity seen one year after transplant. In some patients, recipient T cells and intrathymic progenitors surviving conditioning explained high day-60 diversity.

Unique molecular identifiers were incorporated when the TCRbeta library was constructed. TCRdb independently ran MiXCR on the PCR reads; one entry per CDR3 protein. The sample records 780,000 or so distinct CDR3 sequences, roughly 16% being singletons. This clonotype was recorded a few times. The antigen is unknown. The CDR3 covers 16 residues. The sample here was PBMCs, mostly from graft donor cells, taken 360 days after TCRalphabeta/CD19-depleted stem cell transplant. The gene calls are TRBV21-1 and TRBJ2-7; no check of the table's D call, TRBD1, against the DNA was made. TRBV21-1 is a documented pseudogene. This receptor was identified in a male patient younger than 18 who had a stem cell transplant for acute lymphoblastic leukemia, so the T cells may come from the graft donor. The CDR3 DNA reads TGTGCCAGCAGCAAACACCGACAGGGGGCGTCCTACGAGCAGTACTTC. Protein sequence: CASSKHRQGASYEQYF.